One sample yielded the 30 T cell receptor beta chains listed below, sequenced in a study of blood T cell repertoires in COVID-19. The repertoire was sequenced with immunoSEQ multiplex PCR; TCRdb's copy has only in-frame clones and lacks some. The data hold some 83,000 clones, with approximately 81% observed a single time. Sequenced sample: peripheral blood. Source of these receptors: an elderly man with acute or convalescent COVID-19.

The chain links TRBV2 to TRBJ1-4; D ambiguous. Germline CDR1 and CDR2: SNHLY and FYNNEI. The CDR3 contains 14 residues. Trimming shortened V by 1 base and J by 10 bases, and 13 bases separated the two germline ends. CDR3 sequence (DNA): TGTGCCAGCAGTGAAGTGGGTCGTGGAGGAAAACTGTTTTTT. Translating gives CASSEVGRGGKLFF.

The chain combines TRBV28 with TRBJ2-6; the D is unclear. V shed 6 bases and J shed 4 bases, with 4 bases lying between them. Germline assignment: CDR1 MDHEN and CDR2 SYDVKM. The CDR3 is 12 residues long. This CDR3 reads CASRSGANVLTF. Here the CDR3 DNA reads TGTGCCAGCAGGTCAGGGGCCAACGTCCTGACTTTC.

The chain has TRBV4-1 and TRBJ1-1, with 9 bases identical to TRBD1. The junction had 14 bases not matched to a gene; V was cut back by 4 bases and J by 8 bases. This CDR3 contains 16 residues. Looked up from germline, CDR1 is MGHRA and CDR2 is YSYEKL. The CDR3 sequence: CASSRPSGTGLGEAFF. CDR3 bases: TGCGCCAGCAGCCGACCGTCCGGGACAGGGCTTGGAGAAGCTTTCTTT.

This clone has only one observation. The V and J genes are TRBV28 and TRBJ1-1, with 8 bases identical to TRBD1. J gave up 8 bases and V 7 bases, and 12 bases lay outside the gene matches. CDR1 and CDR2 (germline): MDHEN, SYDVKM. The CDR3 has 14 amino acids. The CDR3 DNA reads as TGTGCCAGCAACTCCGCAGGGGGCGTCGACGAAGCTTTCTTT. Amino acids: CASNSAGGVDEAFF. The entire variable domain, with the rest obtained from reference TRBV28 and TRBJ1-1, is as follows: DVKVTQSSRYLVKRTGEKVFLECVQDMDHENMFWYRQDPGLGLRLIYFSYDVKMKEKGDIPEGYSVSREKKERFSLILESASTNQTSMYLCASNSAGGVDEAFFGQGTRLTVV.

The J gene is TRBJ2-7, the V gene TRBV6-2 or TRBV6-3; 10 nucleotides align to TRBD2. Germline V gene sequence: CDR1 MNHEY, CDR2 SVGEGT. The CDR3 is 14 residues long. V dropped 5 bases and J dropped 4; count of bases not matched to a gene: 5. CDR3 nucleotide sequence: TGTGCCAGCAGTCTAGCGGGAGTCCCTTACGAGCAGTACTTC. It specifies CASSLAGVPYEQYF.

The chain combines TRBV28 with TRBJ2-2; 9 bases match TRBD1. V shed 6 bases and J 5 bases; nucleotides not matched to a gene: 16. Germline values: CDR1 MDHEN, CDR2 SYDVKM. CDR3 length: 18 amino acids. The CDR3 loop is CASSTRGGRTGVTGELFF. CDR3 DNA: TGTGCCAGCAGCACCCGAGGGGGCAGGACAGGGGTAACCGGGGAGCTGTTTTTT. Supplemented by reference TRBV28 and TRBJ2-2, the full variable domain reads DVKVTQSSRYLVKRTGEKVFLECVQDMDHENMFWYRQDPGLGLRLIYFSYDVKMKEKGDIPEGYSVSREKKERFSLILESASTNQTSMYLCASSTRGGRTGVTGELFFGEGSRLTVL.

This clone occurred a few times. The chain joins TRBV29-1 to TRBJ1-2; possibly TRBD1 for D (6 bases). The germline V gene has CDR1 SQVTM and CDR2 ANQGSEA. V shed 4 bases and J shed 6 bases, with 12 bases lying between them. The length of the CDR3 is 12 residues. CDR3 amino acids: CSVVQGGDGYTF. In nucleotides, the CDR3 is TGCAGCGTTGTACAGGGTGGAGATGGCTACACCTTC.

The V gene is TRBV27, the J gene TRBJ2-7, with 9 bases aligning to TRBD2. The V gene's germline CDR1 is MNHEY and CDR2 SMNVEV (reference sequence). CDR3 size: 15 residues. V shed 8 bases and J 3 bases; nucleotides not matched to a gene: 11. DNA of the CDR3: TGTGCCAGCTCCCCCCTAGCGGGGACCCACTACGAGCAGTACTTC. This codes for CASSPLAGTHYEQYF.

In this sample, this clone turned up a few times. The chain recombines TRBV16 with TRBJ2-2; no definite D call. V gave up 6 bases and J gave up 5 bases, with 13 bases separating them. This CDR3 comprises 14 residues. CDR1 is KGHSY, CDR2 FQNENV, per germline. The CDR3 loop reads CASSLGGFTGELFF. Written as DNA, the CDR3 is TGTGCCAGCAGTCTTGGCGGATTTACCGGGGAGCTGTTTTTT.

The CDR3 DNA is TGCGCCAGCAGCTCTTGGGAGAGCACTGAAGCTTTCTTT. As protein: CASSSWESTEAFF. The J gene is TRBJ1-1, the V gene TRBV5-1; D not certain. The CDR3 sequence is 13 residues long. Germline CDR1 is SGHRS and CDR2 is YFSETQ. Between the trimmed V and J ends, which lost 3 bases and 4 bases, there was a span of 10 bases. The variable domain in full, with the rest retrieved from reference TRBV5-1 and TRBJ1-1, is KAGVTQTPRYLIKTRGQQVTLSCSPISGHRSVSWYQQTPGQGLQFLFEYFSETQRNKGNFPGRFSGRQFSNSRSEMNVSTLELGDSALYLCASSSWESTEAFFGQGTRLTVV.

This chain connects TRBV5-1 to TRBJ1-2, with 8 bases identical to TRBD1. V was pared by 4 bases and J by 4 bases, with 6 bases of the junction left unmatched. The CDR3 contains 14 residues. CDR1 SGHRS and CDR2 YFSETQ come from the germline V gene. The CDR3 coding sequence is TGCGCCAGCAGCCCGGACAGGGAGGGCTATGGCTACACCTTC. Protein sequence: CASSPDREGYGYTF.

This clone was counted once. This rearrangement joins TRBV28 to TRBJ2-7, with 7 bases fitting TRBD2. V lost 8 bases, J lost 1 base, and 5 bases stayed unmatched. CDR1 is MDHEN and CDR2 is SYDVKM in the germline V gene. This CDR3 contains 13 residues. This chain's CDR3 is CASETGGSYEQYF. The CDR3 bases are TGTGCCAGCGAGACGGGAGGTTCCTACGAGCAGTACTTC.

The chain links TRBV6-6 to TRBJ2-7; 11 bases match TRBD2. There are 14 residues in the CDR3. V lost 3 bases to trimming and J lost 4 bases; unmatched junction nucleotides: 2. Germline V gene lookup returns CDR1 MNHNY and CDR2 SVGAGI (reference sequence). Here the CDR3 DNA reads TGTGCCAGCAGTTATACTAGCGGGAGTTACGAGCAGTACTTC. As protein: CASSYTSGSYEQYF.

This chain links TRBV19 with TRBJ1-2, with a weak D call TRBD1 (5 bases). Germline CDR1 is LNHDA and CDR2 is SQIVND (reference sequence). CDR3 size: 16 residues. Trimming removed 5 bases at V and 2 bases at J, with 18 bases between. The CDR3 sequence: CASSFRSGLINYGYTF. CDR3 sequence (DNA): TGTGCCAGTAGTTTTCGATCGGGACTGATAAACTATGGCTACACCTTC.

This rearrangement joins TRBV7-8 to TRBJ2-2; 11 bases agree with TRBD2. V gave up 5 bases and J gave up 4 bases; unmatched junction bases: 3. CDR3 size: 15 residues. The germline V gene encodes CDR1 SGHVS and CDR2 FQNEAQ. DNA for the CDR3: TGTGCCAGCAGCCCCGGGACTAGCGGCACCGGGGAGCTGTTTTTT. Its protein product is CASSPGTSGTGELFF.

The chain carries TRBV28 and TRBJ2-4; 9 bases map to TRBD1. The J segment lost 9 bases and the V segment lost 7 bases, leaving 10 bases of the junction unmatched. Germline lookup yields CDR1 MDHEN and CDR2 SYDVKM. The CDR3 is 14 residues long. The CDR3 spells CASNGQGSLSIQYF. The CDR3, as DNA: TGTGCCAGCAACGGACAGGGGAGTTTAAGCATTCAGTACTTC.

J is TRBJ1-2 and V is TRBV28, with no clear D. There are 12 residues in the CDR3. Trimming stripped 5 bases from V and 4 bases from J, with 8 bases between. Germline V gene sequence: CDR1 MDHEN, CDR2 SYDVKM. This CDR3 reads CASSQRGYGYTF. The CDR3 bases are TGTGCCAGCAGTCAACGGGGCTATGGCTACACCTTC.

This clone was seen a handful of times. V gene TRBV19 combines with J gene TRBJ1-5; no reliable D call. The V end was cut by 3 bases, the J end by 0 bases, with 9 bases between. The CDR3 has 15 amino acids. The V gene's germline CDR1 is LNHDA and CDR2 SQIVND (reference sequence). CDR3 protein: CASSILSGSNQPQHF. DNA for the CDR3: TGTGCCAGTAGTATTCTTTCCGGTAGCAATCAGCCCCAGCATTTT. Variable domain in full (rest from reference TRBV19 and TRBJ1-5): DGGITQSPKYLFRKEGQNVTLSCEQNLNHDAMYWYRQDPGQGLRLIYYSQIVNDFQKGDIAEGYSVSREKKESFPLTVTSAQKNPTAFYLCASSILSGSNQPQHFGDGTRLSIL.

The chain links TRBV24-1 to TRBJ2-1, with 8 bases matching TRBD1. Germline V gene sequence: CDR1 KGHDR, CDR2 SFDVKD. This CDR3 comprises 16 residues. Germline trimming cut 1 base from V and 6 bases from J; bases unmatched to any gene: 7. In DNA form, the CDR3 reads TGTGCCACCAGTGATTTCCCCGGGACAGGTACCAATGAGCAGTTCTTC. Protein: CATSDFPGTGTNEQFF.

This rearrangement joins TRBV7-8 to TRBJ1-6, with a weak D call TRBD1 (5 bases). The CDR3 runs to 17 residues. The germline V gene has CDR1 SGHVS and CDR2 FQNEAQ. The germline V and J ends were trimmed by 4 bases and 4 bases, with 17 bases remaining between them. The CDR3 bases are TGTGCCAGCAGCTCCCTAGCGATGGGGCTGTATAATTCACCCCTCCACTTT. Amino acid sequence: CASSSLAMGLYNSPLHF.

V usage is TRBV3-1 (or the pseudogene TRBV3-2) and J usage is TRBJ2-1, with 7 bases matching TRBD2. Germline CDR1 and CDR2: LGHDT and YNNKEL (reference sequence). This CDR3 has 16 residues. J was trimmed by 2 bases and V by 1 base; bases with no gene match: 5. CDR3 loop: CASSQGGREPYNEQFF. DNA of the CDR3: TGTGCCAGCAGCCAAGGGGGGAGGGAGCCCTACAATGAGCAGTTCTTC.

V is TRBV18 and J is TRBJ1-5; 7 positions match TRBD1. Per the germline V gene, CDR1 is KGHSH and CDR2 is LQKENI. With 3 bases clipped from V and 1 base from J, the junction kept 9 bases outside the gene matches. This CDR3 has 17 amino acids. This CDR3 reads CASSPEQGSGSNQPQHF. The CDR3 DNA reads TGTGCCAGCTCACCCGAACAGGGGAGCGGAAGCAATCAGCCCCAGCATTTT.

This clone has just one count. The V call is TRBV24-1, the J call TRBJ2-7; the D is unclear. Between the trimmed V and J ends, which lost 9 bases and 7 bases, there was a span of 18 bases. CDR1 is KGHDR and CDR2 is SFDVKD in the germline V gene. The CDR3 runs 13 residues. CDR3: CATAANGQTEQYF. The CDR3 coding sequence is TGTGCCACCGCCGCGAATGGGCAAACGGAGCAGTACTTC.

The chain joins TRBV18 to TRBJ2-7; possibly TRBD1 for D (5 bases). V was trimmed by 6 bases and J by 6 bases, leaving 15 bases between them. CDR3 size: 13 residues. Germline values: CDR1 KGHSH, CDR2 LQKENI. CDR3 in amino acids: CASSVGHTTEQYF. The CDR3 DNA reads as TGTGCCAGCTCCGTTGGACACACCACCGAGCAGTACTTC.

The V gene is TRBV10-3, the J gene TRBJ2-1, with 11 bases fitting TRBD2. Germline V CDR1 and CDR2: ENHRY, SYGVKD. The V and J ends lost 4 bases and 9 bases, in that order; junction bases with no gene match: 11. The CDR3 totals 16 residues. CDR3 in DNA: TGTGCCATCAGTGCGGCTAGCGGGAGGTCGGGGGGTGAGCAGTTCTTC. It specifies CAISAASGRSGGEQFF.

The gene calls are TRBV5-1 and TRBJ2-1; perhaps TRBD2 as D (5 bases). The CDR3 contains 16 residues. V was cut by 0 bases and J by 0 bases, with 10 bases left in between. The V gene's germline CDR1 is SGHRS and CDR2 YFSETQ. This CDR3 reads CASSLVGGSSYNEQFF. The CDR3 nucleotides are TGCGCCAGCAGCTTGGTCGGTGGGAGCTCCTACAATGAGCAGTTCTTC.

This clone has just a few counts. The chain carries TRBV2 and TRBJ2-5, with D unresolved. Germline assignment: CDR1 SNHLY and CDR2 FYNNEI. V was trimmed by 4 bases and J by 5 bases, leaving 11 bases between them. This CDR3 comprises 13 residues. The DNA for the CDR3 is TGTGCCAGCAGTGTTGCGGATGGGGAGACCCAGTACTTC. The encoded protein is CASSVADGETQYF.

J is TRBJ2-6 and V is TRBV4-1, with a possible D match to TRBD2 (6 bases). Trimming cost V 4 bases and J 1 base, with 17 bases left between them. The CDR3 is 18 amino acids. Looked up from germline, CDR1 is MGHRA and CDR2 is YSYEKL. The CDR3 DNA sequence: TGCGCCAGCAGCCGGGGGGAGAGAACCGGGTCTGGGGCCAACGTCCTGACTTTC. It specifies CASSRGERTGSGANVLTF.

V is TRBV27 and J is TRBJ1-2; 10 bases fit TRBD1. Germline V gives CDR1 MNHEY, CDR2 SMNVEV (reference sequence). V lost 5 bases, J lost 7 bases, and 13 bases stayed unmatched. There are 16 residues in the CDR3. CDR3 protein: CASSPSPGQGISGYTF. In DNA, the CDR3 is TGTGCCAGCAGTCCGTCACCGGGACAGGGGATCAGTGGCTACACCTTC.

The chain combines TRBV24-1 with TRBJ2-2; 7 nucleotides match TRBD1. V trimming: 3 bases; J trimming: 0 bases; junction bases outside the gene matches: 6. The CDR3 loop spans 17 amino acids. The germline CDR1 and CDR2 sequences are KGHDR and SFDVKD. CDR3 loop: CATSDHYGTANTGELFF. DNA of the CDR3: TGTGCCACCAGTGATCACTACGGGACAGCGAACACCGGGGAGCTGTTTTTT.